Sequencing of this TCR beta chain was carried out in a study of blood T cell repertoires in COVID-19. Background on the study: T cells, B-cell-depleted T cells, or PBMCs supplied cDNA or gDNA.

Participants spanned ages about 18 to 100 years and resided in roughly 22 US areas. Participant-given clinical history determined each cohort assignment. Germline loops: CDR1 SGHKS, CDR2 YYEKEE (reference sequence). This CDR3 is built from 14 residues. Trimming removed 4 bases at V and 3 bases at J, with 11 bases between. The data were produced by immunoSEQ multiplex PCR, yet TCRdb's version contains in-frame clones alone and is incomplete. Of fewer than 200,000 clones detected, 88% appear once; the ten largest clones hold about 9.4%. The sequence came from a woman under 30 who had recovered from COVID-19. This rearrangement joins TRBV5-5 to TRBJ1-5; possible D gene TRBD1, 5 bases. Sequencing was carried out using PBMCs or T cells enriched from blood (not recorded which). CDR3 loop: CASSPGGSNQPQHF. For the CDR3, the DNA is TGTGCCAGCAGCCCGGGGGGTTCCAATCAGCCCCAGCATTTT.